Presented here are 8 T cell receptor beta chains from one specimen sequenced in a study of shared clonotypes between healthy human individuals. Sequencing used immunoSEQ multiplex PCR; TCRdb keeps in-frame clones, though not all of them. The sample consists of about 730,000 clones, roughly 72% of them appearing once. Sequencing was carried out using memory CD4+ T cells sorted from blood. Subset noted: CD45RA-negative fraction. These TCRs come from a woman in her twenties or thirties in good health.

J is TRBJ1-5 and V is TRBV6-1, with no clear D. The CDR3 consists of 16 residues. CDR1 and CDR2 from the germline V gene are MNHNS and SASEGT. V lost 2 bases and J 0 bases, leaving 11 bases between the germline ends. The CDR3 DNA reads TGTGCCAGCAGTGAACGGACGTACTATAGCAATCAGCCCCAGCATTTT. It encodes CASSERTYYSNQPQHF.

J is TRBJ2-7 and V is TRBV6-1, with D tentatively TRBD1 or TRBD2 (5 bases each). CDR1 is MNHNS, CDR2 SASEGT, per germline. The germline V and J ends were trimmed by 3 bases and 0 bases, with 12 bases remaining between them. The CDR3 has 15 amino acids. Written as DNA, the CDR3 is TGTGCCAGCAGTGAGGGACCGAGGAGCTCCTACGAGCAGTACTTC. Its translation is CASSEGPRSSYEQYF.

The chain employs TRBV7-8 and TRBJ2-5; D not resolved. CDR1 is SGHVS, CDR2 FQNEAQ, per germline. The CDR3 totals 15 residues. The V and J ends lost 1 base and 1 base respectively, with 10 bases between them. The CDR3 region is CASSLVGTLQETQYF. The CDR3 DNA is TGTGCCAGCAGCTTAGTGGGTACCCTCCAAGAGACCCAGTACTTC.

V usage is TRBV14 and J usage is TRBJ2-3, with 7 bases that match TRBD2. The CDR3 is made up of 17 amino acids. Germline loops: CDR1 SGHDN, CDR2 FVKESK. The ends lost 1 base at V and 6 bases at J; junction bases unmatched: 13. The CDR3 loop reads CASSQARSGRELDTQYF. CDR3 nucleotides: TGTGCCAGCAGCCAAGCCCGAAGTGGGCGGGAGTTGGATACGCAGTATTTT.

The chain is built from TRBV10-2 and TRBJ1-1; D is uncertain. The CDR3 covers 13 residues. Germline CDR1 is WSHSY and CDR2 is SAAADI. With 6 bases removed from V and 10 bases from J, the gap between germline ends came to 18 bases. CDR3 sequence (DNA): TGCGCCAGCAGACCCCAAAATCCTCCCGGAGCTTTCTTT. It translates to CASRPQNPPGAFF.

This clone was seen more than once but under ten times. For the CDR3, the DNA is TGTGCCAGCAGAGGAGTATCTGGGACCCAGTACTTC. Translation: CASRGVSGTQYF. J is TRBJ2-5 and V is TRBV9; D is uncertain. The CDR3 runs 12 residues. Germline assignment: CDR1 SGDLS and CDR2 YYNGEE. Deletions cut 5 bases from V and 7 bases from J, with 12 bases between.

J is TRBJ2-7 and V is TRBV28; D is possibly TRBD1 (6 bases). The ends were cut back, 7 bases at V and 2 bases at J, with 15 bases in the middle. This CDR3 is 14 amino acids long. CDR1 MDHEN and CDR2 SYDVKM come from the germline V gene. This chain's CDR3 is CASNPSGHTYEQYF. CDR3 coding DNA: TGTGCCAGCAACCCTTCGGGACATACCTACGAGCAGTACTTC. Drawing the rest from reference TRBV28 and TRBJ2-7, the complete variable domain is DVKVTQSSRYLVKRTGEKVFLECVQDMDHENMFWYRQDPGLGLRLIYFSYDVKMKEKGDIPEGYSVSREKKERFSLILESASTNQTSMYLCASNPSGHTYEQYFGPGTRLTVT.

This chain uses TRBV27 with TRBJ1-5; 10 bases fit TRBD1. This CDR3 has 17 residues. V shed 6 bases and J 2 bases; nucleotides not matched to a gene: 10. CDR1 and CDR2 (germline): MNHEY, SMNVEV (reference sequence). In nucleotides, the CDR3 is TGTGCCAGCAGGTCCGGGACAGGGGTTTTTGGCAATCAGCCCCAGCATTTT. This translates into CASRSGTGVFGNQPQHF.